This T cell receptor (beta chain) was documented in a study of cytomegalovirus exposure and HLA in healthy donors. Regarding the study as a whole: A later analysis found most CMV-associated TCR beta chains apparently HLA-restricted.

Worth noting for this clone: The antigen remains undetermined.

60 Vbeta and 13 Jbeta primers were used in PCR. TCRdb's table, derived via immunoSEQ multiplex PCR, lists solely in-frame clones and lacks some. The sample includes roughly 180,000 clones, 75% to 85% of them seen just once. CDR1 and CDR2 from the germline V gene are SGHRS and YFSETQ. The V gene lost 4 bases and the J gene lost 1 base, with 16 bases spanning the gap. The CDR3 has 16 amino acids. The rearrangement joins TRBV5-1 to TRBJ2-3; a possible D gene is TRBD2 (5 bases). Material for sequencing was PBMCs. The source of this sequence is a woman aged 60-75 years in good health and CMV-seropositive. The CDR3: CASSLSGLLRTDTQYF. The CDR3 nucleotides are TGCGCCAGCAGCCTCTCCGGACTCCTCCGCACAGATACGCAGTATTTT.